The rows below give T cell receptor beta chains drawn from one sample of a study of cytomegalovirus exposure and HLA in healthy donors. Profiled with immunoSEQ multiplex PCR; TCRdb holds only in-frame clones, not every one. The table includes roughly 200,000 clones, over 70% detected once. The sample was PBMCs. All receptors come from a male donor in good health and CMV-seronegative. Each CDR3 is given with its conserved first and last residue. The D gene is left open where the match is weak. For some rows the clone size is stated as once, few or many, or as a class when expanded; others skip it.

D gene	CDR3 length	V gene	J gene	clone size	CDR3 protein	CDR3 DNA
-	14	TRBV11-2	TRBJ2-2	-	CASSLDLGVGELFF	TGTGCCAGCAGCTTAGATCTCGGGGTCGGGGAGCTGTTTTTT
TRBD1	13	TRBV28	TRBJ2-7	-	CASSLGQLYEQYF	TGTGCCAGCAGTTTGGGACAGCTCTACGAGCAGTACTTC
-	14	TRBV10-1	TRBJ2-3	-	CASSEGSGTDTQYF	TGCGCCAGCAGTGAGGGTAGCGGCACAGATACGCAGTATTTT
-	15	TRBV15	TRBJ1-2	once	CATYTTDHYGYGYTF	TGTGCCACCTATACGACCGACCACTACGGCTATGGCTACACCTTC
TRBD1	15	TRBV4-1	TRBJ1-2	-	CASSQRTGFNYGYTF	TGCGCCAGCAGCCAAAGGACAGGGTTTAACTATGGCTACACCTTC
TRBD2	15	TRBV19	TRBJ2-1	-	CASSIGAGVYNEQFF	TGTGCCAGTAGTATAGGAGCGGGGGTCTACAATGAGCAGTTCTTC
-	11	TRBV25-1	TRBJ1-4	-	CASSGARKLFF	TGTGCCAGCAGTGGAGCTAGGAAACTGTTTTTT
-	12	TRBV28	TRBJ1-1	few	CASREVQTEAFF	TGTGCCAGCAGAGAAGTACAGACTGAAGCTTTCTTT
-	14	TRBV6-5	TRBJ1-1	-	CASRDSRGNTEAFF	TGTGCCAGCAGGGACAGCAGAGGGAACACTGAAGCTTTCTTT
TRBD1	15	TRBV11-2	TRBJ1-5	-	CASSRTGLSNQPQHF	TGTGCCAGCAGCCGGACAGGACTTAGCAATCAGCCCCAGCATTTT
-	14	TRBV28	TRBJ1-5	few	CASRPAAGNQPQHF	TGTGCCAGCAGACCTGCGGCAGGGAATCAGCCCCAGCATTTT
TRBD2	15	TRBV4-1	TRBJ2-1	-	CASTMGLAGEGEQFF	TGCGCCAGCACCATGGGACTAGCGGGAGAAGGTGAGCAGTTCTTC
-	14	TRBV28	TRBJ1-2	-	CASWGGRAYGGYTF	TGTGCCAGCTGGGGCGGCAGGGCTTACGGTGGCTACACCTTC
TRBD2	15	TRBV5-1	TRBJ2-1	few	CASSGFGGGYNEQFF	TGCGCCAGCAGCGGATTTGGGGGGGGTTACAATGAGCAGTTCTTC
TRBD1	11	TRBV6-5	TRBJ2-7	-	CASGPGGGQYF	TGTGCCAGCGGGCCAGGGGGCGGGCAGTACTTC
TRBD2	16	TRBV4-2	TRBJ2-1	-	CASSHLAGAGSNEQFF	TGTGCCAGCAGCCACCTAGCGGGGGCGGGGAGCAATGAGCAGTTCTTC
-	11	TRBV20-1	TRBJ2-3	-	CSAREGPIQYF	TGCAGTGCTAGAGAGGGGCCGATTCAGTATTTT
-	18	TRBV4-2	TRBJ1-5	-	CASSQEGGGRGSDQPQHF	TGTGCCAGCAGCCAAGAGGGAGGGGGTCGGGGATCCGATCAGCCCCAGCATTTT
TRBD1	14	TRBV2	TRBJ1-2	-	CASSRQGETYGYTF	TGTGCCAGCAGCCGACAGGGAGAGACCTATGGCTACACCTTC
-	13	TRBV28	TRBJ2-7	-	CASSSGTSYEQYF	TGTGCCAGCAGTTCGGGAACCTCCTACGAGCAGTACTTC
-	17	TRBV4-2	TRBJ1-5	-	CASSQDVGRGGNQPQHF	TGTGCCAGCAGCCAAGATGTGGGGAGGGGTGGAAATCAGCCCCAGCATTTT
TRBD2	15	TRBV11-3	TRBJ2-1	-	CASSPGLAGYNEQFF	TGTGCCAGCAGCCCAGGACTAGCGGGCTACAATGAGCAGTTCTTC
-	13	TRBV7-8	TRBJ2-7	-	CASSLSDWYEQYF	TGTGCCAGCAGCTTATCTGACTGGTACGAGCAGTACTTC
-	14	TRBV5-1	TRBJ1-3	-	CASSYGQTGNTIYF	TGCGCCAGCAGCTACGGACAGACTGGAAACACCATATATTTT
TRBD1	14	TRBV4-2	TRBJ1-2	-	CASSQLQGASGYTF	TGTGCCAGCAGCCAACTCCAGGGGGCTAGTGGCTACACCTTC
-	15	TRBV6-6	TRBJ1-5	-	CASSYLRGNQQPQHF	TGTGCCAGCAGTTACTTGAGGGGGAATCAGCAGCCCCAGCATTTT
TRBD1	14	TRBV15	TRBJ1-3	-	CATTDRVSGNTIYF	TGTGCCACGACCGACAGGGTCTCTGGAAACACCATATATTTT
TRBD2	15	TRBV6-4	TRBJ2-1	-	CASSDSSGGANEQFF	TGTGCCAGCAGTGACTCTAGCGGGGGGGCCAATGAGCAGTTCTTC
-	15	TRBV30	TRBJ1-1	few	CAWSVRVGARTEAFF	TGTGCCTGGAGTGTACGGGTGGGGGCGCGTACTGAAGCTTTCTTT
TRBD1	15	TRBV10-3	TRBJ1-5	few	CAISEETGRNQPQHF	TGTGCCATCAGTGAAGAGACAGGGAGAAATCAGCCCCAGCATTTT
-	17	TRBV21-1	TRBJ1-1	-	CASSWRSGRYMNTEAFF	TGTGCCAGCAGCTGGAGGAGCGGGAGGTACATGAACACTGAAGCTTTCTTT
TRBD2	15	TRBV7-9	TRBJ2-7	-	CASTGLAGLSYEQYF	TGTGCCAGCACCGGACTAGCGGGGTTATCCTACGAGCAGTACTTC
TRBD1	15	TRBV9	TRBJ2-1	-	CASSTRQGGVNEQFF	TGTGCCAGCAGCACCCGACAGGGGGGAGTCAATGAGCAGTTCTTC
-	15	TRBV27	TRBJ1-4	-	CASSPQPGGGEKLFF	TGTGCCAGCAGTCCCCAGCCTGGGGGCGGTGAAAAACTGTTTTTT
TRBD1	12	TRBV12-5	TRBJ1-5	-	CASRTGDQPQHF	TGTGCTTCCCGGACAGGGGATCAGCCCCAGCATTTT
TRBD1	15	TRBV19	TRBJ1-2	-	CASSMGDRPNYGYTF	TGTGCCAGTAGTATGGGGGACAGGCCGAACTATGGCTACACCTTC
-	12	TRBV6-5	TRBJ1-5	-	CASRTASQPQHF	TGTGCCAGCCGGACAGCTAGTCAGCCCCAGCATTTT
TRBD1	12	TRBV30	TRBJ2-7	-	CALGQGPYEQYF	TGTGCCTTAGGACAGGGACCCTACGAGCAGTACTTC
-	15	TRBV30	TRBJ1-2	-	CAWSVRRIVSYGYTF	TGTGCCTGGAGTGTACGGAGGATCGTAAGCTATGGCTACACCTTC
TRBD1	15	TRBV6-6	TRBJ2-7	-	CASSSGQQGAYEQYF	TGTGCCAGCAGTTCGGGGCAACAGGGGGCCTACGAGCAGTACTTC
TRBD1	17	TRBV6-1	TRBJ2-4	-	CASSEITGGRAKNIQYF	TGTGCCAGCAGTGAAATTACAGGGGGAAGGGCCAAAAACATTCAGTACTTC
-	13	TRBV28	TRBJ1-2	-	CASSFLQGYGYTF	TGTGCCAGCAGTTTCCTACAGGGCTATGGCTACACCTTC
TRBD2	15	TRBV10-3	TRBJ2-1	-	CAINQVSSGMNEQFF	TGTGCCATCAATCAAGTTTCTAGCGGTATGAATGAGCAGTTCTTC
TRBD1	17	TRBV5-1	TRBJ1-2	few	CASSLGDLAQGNYGYTF	TGCGCCAGCAGCTTGGGGGACCTGGCACAGGGGAACTATGGCTACACCTTC
TRBD2	15	TRBV29-1	TRBJ2-3	-	CSVDRTSGRTDTQYF	TGCAGCGTTGATCGGACTAGCGGGAGGACAGATACGCAGTATTTT
-	16	TRBV4-1	TRBJ2-1	-	CASSQVSRPTYNEQFF	TGCGCCAGCAGCCAAGTAAGCAGGCCAACCTACAATGAGCAGTTCTTC
-	13	TRBV7-9	TRBJ2-5	-	CASSLALQETQYF	TGTGCCAGCAGCTTAGCCCTCCAAGAGACCCAGTACTTC
-	14	TRBV19	TRBJ1-4	-	CASSMGGANEKLFF	TGTGCCAGTAGTATGGGGGGAGCTAATGAAAAACTGTTTTTT
-	13	TRBV2	TRBJ1-5	-	CASSGRGNQPQHF	TGTGCCAGCAGTGGGAGGGGAAATCAGCCCCAGCATTTT
-	15	TRBV10-3	TRBJ1-5	-	CAISESRDSNQPQHF	TGTGCCATCAGTGAGTCCCGGGATAGCAATCAGCCCCAGCATTTT
-	17	TRBV6-7	TRBJ1-3	-	CASSYSKCRVSGNTIYF	TGTGCCAGCAGTTACTCGAAGTGCAGGGTTTCTGGAAACACCATATATTTT
TRBD2	16	TRBV7-3	TRBJ2-2	-	CASSLDPSGVGGELFF	TGTGCCAGCAGCTTAGACCCTAGCGGGGTTGGCGGGGAGCTGTTTTTT
TRBD2	21	TRBV15	TRBJ2-2	-	CATSRDVPGGGRAVGTGELFF	TGTGCCACCAGCAGAGATGTCCCTGGCGGCGGGAGGGCCGTCGGCACCGGGGAGCTGTTTTTT
TRBD1	12	TRBV2	TRBJ1-2	-	CASTGTDHGYTF	TGTGCCAGCACCGGGACAGATCATGGCTACACCTTC
TRBD1	18	TRBV19	TRBJ1-5	-	CASSPYPTGRPSNQPQHF	TGTGCCAGTAGTCCCTACCCGACAGGGCGACCTAGCAATCAGCCCCAGCATTTT
-	11	TRBV28	TRBJ1-4	few	CASSFNEKLFF	TGTGCCAGCAGCTTTAATGAAAAACTGTTTTTT
-	15	TRBV2	TRBJ2-2	-	CASSGEGHRTGELFF	TGTGCCAGCAGCGGGGAGGGACACCGCACCGGGGAGCTGTTTTTT
TRBD1	17	TRBV2	TRBJ1-4	-	CASSFPGTGGRNEKLFF	TGTGCCAGCAGTTTCCCCGGGACAGGGGGTCGTAATGAAAAACTGTTTTTT
TRBD2	15	TRBV30	TRBJ2-1	once	CAWSSGLAGNNEQFF	TGTGCCTGGAGTTCGGGACTAGCGGGAAACAATGAGCAGTTCTTC
TRBD2	14	TRBV9	TRBJ2-1	-	CASSARLAANEQFF	TGTGCCAGCAGCGCCCGACTAGCGGCAAATGAGCAGTTCTTC